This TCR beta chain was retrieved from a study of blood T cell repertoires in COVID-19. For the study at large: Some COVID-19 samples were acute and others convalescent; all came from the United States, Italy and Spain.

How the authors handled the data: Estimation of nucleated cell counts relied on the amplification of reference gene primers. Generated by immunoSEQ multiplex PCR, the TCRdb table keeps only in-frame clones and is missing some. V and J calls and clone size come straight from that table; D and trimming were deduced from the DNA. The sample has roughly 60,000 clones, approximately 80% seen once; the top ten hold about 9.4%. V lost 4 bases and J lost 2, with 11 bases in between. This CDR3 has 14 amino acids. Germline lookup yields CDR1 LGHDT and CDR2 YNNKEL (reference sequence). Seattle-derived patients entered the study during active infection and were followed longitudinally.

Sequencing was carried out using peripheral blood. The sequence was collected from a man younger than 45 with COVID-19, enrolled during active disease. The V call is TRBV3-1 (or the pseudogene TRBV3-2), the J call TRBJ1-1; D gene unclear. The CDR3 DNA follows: TGTGCCAGCAGCCTGGCGACTAGTAACACTGAAGCTTTCTTT. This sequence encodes CASSLATSNTEAFF.